The rows below give T cell receptor beta chains drawn from one sample of a study of blood T cells in healthy people across ages. A single record per CDR3 protein comes from TCRdb applying MiXCR to the 5' RACE reads. The sample lists 750,000 to 1,000,000 distinct CDR3 sequences; almost 30% were seen once. These data were also reused for a study on T cells of mothers and their children.

The specimen sequenced was blood. The receptors stem from a woman aged 40 to 50 in good health. Each CDR3 is given without its conserved first and last residue.

v_gene	j_gene	CDR3aa
TRBV7-9	TRBJ2-5	ASSLVGTGEVQETQY
TRBV27	TRBJ2-7	ASSFLGPSYEQY
TRBV7-7	TRBJ1-1	ASTPQDLRTEAF
TRBV12-3/TRBV12-4	TRBJ1-1	ASSQGFTEAF
TRBV6-5	TRBJ2-2	ASSSLTGEAGELF
TRBV5-1	TRBJ2-3	ASSFGTRGSTDTQY
TRBV29-1	TRBJ1-2	SVDHQVGARGYT
TRBV5-1	TRBJ2-1	ASSLVASGGSSYNEQF
TRBV4-1	TRBJ1-1	ASSRGTLNTEAF
TRBV7-2	TRBJ1-2	ASRSTGADPVGT
TRBV10-3	TRBJ2-7	AISEPGGTGSYEQY
TRBV14	TRBJ1-6	ASSQTGLSLH
TRBV20-1	TRBJ1-6	SARGEDSPLH
TRBV7-2	TRBJ2-1	ASSLDPGTRGNEQF
TRBV13	TRBJ2-3	ASSEFGTDTQY
TRBV29-1	TRBJ1-2	SVGQLGYGYT
TRBV28	TRBJ1-5	ASSLFGSGQNQPQH
TRBV6-6	TRBJ2-3	ATQLGEGMGTQY
TRBV11-1	TRBJ1-4	ASSPSTGEKLF
TRBV10-3	TRBJ2-7	AISADSSYKQY
TRBV3-1	TRBJ1-5	ASSLGQQTNQPQH
TRBV29-1	TRBJ2-7	SVEGSPGDEQY
TRBV7-2	TRBJ2-1	ASSYGAGGPWDNEQF
TRBV27	TRBJ1-2	ASALDGYGYT
TRBV5-1	TRBJ2-7	ASSPGTTPFYEQY
TRBV7-2	TRBJ1-2	ASSLGSPGSSNYGYT
TRBV10-2	TRBJ2-7	ASSEPRLAGNEQY
TRBV11-1	TRBJ2-7	ASSLRQGGHEQY
TRBV7-2	TRBJ1-1	ASSLALGQGNTEAF
TRBV28	TRBJ1-5	ASSWMGNQPQH
TRBV2	TRBJ2-7	ASSIRDSSYEQY